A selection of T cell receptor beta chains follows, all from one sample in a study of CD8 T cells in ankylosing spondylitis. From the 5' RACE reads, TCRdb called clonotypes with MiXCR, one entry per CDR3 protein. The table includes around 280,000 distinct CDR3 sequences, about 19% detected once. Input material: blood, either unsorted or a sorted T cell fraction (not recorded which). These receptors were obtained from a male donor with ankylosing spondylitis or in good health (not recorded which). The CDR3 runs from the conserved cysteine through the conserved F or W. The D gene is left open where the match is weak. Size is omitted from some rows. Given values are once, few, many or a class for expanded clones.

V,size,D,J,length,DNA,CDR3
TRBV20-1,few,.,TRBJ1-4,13,TGCAGTGCTAGATGGCGTTTAGATGAAAAACTGTTTTTT,CSARWRLDEKLFF
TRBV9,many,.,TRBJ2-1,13,TGTGCCAGCAGCGAAGCTTCCTACAATGAGCAGTTCTTC,CASSEASYNEQFF
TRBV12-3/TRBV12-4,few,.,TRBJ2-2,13,TGTGCCAGCAGCTGGGCAGGAACCGGGGAGCTGTTTTTT,CASSWAGTGELFF
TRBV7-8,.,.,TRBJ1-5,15,TGTGCCAGCAGTCAAGGGGCAGGGCTCAATCAGCCCCAGCATTTT,CASSQGAGLNQPQHF
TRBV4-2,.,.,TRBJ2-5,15,TGTACCAGCAGCCAAGATCGACCTAGCCAAGAGACCCAGTACTTC,CTSSQDRPSQETQYF
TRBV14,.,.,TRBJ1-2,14,TGTGCCAGCAGCCAAGAACGCGGGGGCAATGGCTACACCTTC,CASSQERGGNGYTF
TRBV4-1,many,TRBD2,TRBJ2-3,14,TGCGCCAGCAGTAGACTAGCCCCAACAGATACGCAGTATTTT,CASSRLAPTDTQYF
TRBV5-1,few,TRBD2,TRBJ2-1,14,TGCGCCAGCAGGGGGACTAGCGTATACAATGAGCAGTTCTTC,CASRGTSVYNEQFF
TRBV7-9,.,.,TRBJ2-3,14,TGTGCCAGCAGCGACATCTCTGGCACAGATACGCAGTATTTT,CASSDISGTDTQYF
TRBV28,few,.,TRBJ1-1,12,TGTGCCAGCACTCAGGGCCTCACTGAAGCTTTCTTT,CASTQGLTEAFF
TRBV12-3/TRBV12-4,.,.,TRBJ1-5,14,TGTGCCAGCTCCGGAGGGATCCCGACGCAGCCCCAGCATTTT,CASSGGIPTQPQHF
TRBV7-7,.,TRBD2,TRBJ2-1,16,TGTGCCAGCAGCCCACTAGCGGGAGGGCCTCACAATGAGCAGTTCTTC,CASSPLAGGPHNEQFF
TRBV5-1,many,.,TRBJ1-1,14,TGCGCCAGCAGCTTGGTAGGGGAGAACACTGAAGCTTTCTTT,CASSLVGENTEAFF